These 19 T cell receptor beta chains were all obtained from the same sample, sequenced in a study of T cells in Graves' hyperthyroidism and ophthalmopathy. Amplified TCR beta CDR3 regions derived from RNA transcripts. HTBI primers drove first-round RT-PCR of the TCR CDR3. TCRdb redid the calling of the multiplex PCR reads with MiXCR, one entry per CDR3 protein. The table records under 350,000 distinct CDR3 sequences, less than 30% of them present only once. Sequencing was carried out using blood. The receptors derive from a man aged 35-49 years with Graves' hyperthyroidism that later progressed to Graves' ophthalmopathy.

This clonotype came up many times. The chain uses TRBV19 and TRBJ2-7; D perhaps matches TRBD2 (7 bases). The germline V gene encodes CDR1 LNHDA and CDR2 SQIVND (reference sequence). The CDR3 contains 15 residues. Trimming removed 3 bases at V and 2 bases at J, with 14 bases between. The CDR3 region is CASSISGGQTYEQYF. The CDR3 DNA reads TGTGCCAGTAGTATCTCCGGGGGGCAAACCTACGAGCAGTACTTC. The whole variable domain, remainder taken from reference TRBV19 and TRBJ2-7, is DGGITQSPKYLFRKEGQNVTLSCEQNLNHDAMYWYRQDPGQGLRLIYYSQIVNDFQKGDIAEGYSVSREKKESFPLTVTSAQKNPTAFYLCASSISGGQTYEQYFGPGTRLTVT.

This clonotype was counted at least ten times. This chain joins TRBV25-1 and TRBJ2-7; TRBD2 aligns across 11 bases. The germline gives CDR1 MGHDK, CDR2 SYGVNS. The CDR3 has 16 residues. V was pared by 3 bases and J by 5 bases, with 9 bases of the junction left unmatched. This chain's CDR3 is CASSELAGGPRDEQYF. CDR3 DNA sequence: TGTGCCAGCAGTGAGTTAGCGGGAGGGCCTCGGGACGAGCAGTACTTC.

This clonotype was counted at least ten times. The chain carries TRBV6-2 or TRBV6-3 and TRBJ2-7; TRBD2 matches at 13 bases. The V gene end was trimmed by 5 bases and the J gene end by 0 bases; junction bases not matched to a gene: 4. Per the germline V gene, CDR1 is MNHEY and CDR2 is SVGEGT. CDR3 length equals 16 residues. The CDR3 spells CASSGGLAGSSYEQYF. In DNA form, the CDR3 reads TGTGCCAGCAGTGGGGGACTAGCGGGATCCTCCTACGAGCAGTACTTC.

The table lists this clonotype with many counts. This chain links TRBV20-1 with TRBJ2-7, with 9 nucleotides matching TRBD2. Germline assignment: CDR1 DFQATT and CDR2 SNEGSKA (reference sequence). This CDR3 is built from 17 residues. J was trimmed by 4 bases and V by 1 base; bases with no gene match: 14. Here the CDR3 reads CSARGPAGGRHRYEQYF. CDR3 coding DNA: TGCAGTGCTAGAGGCCCAGCGGGAGGACGCCATCGATACGAGCAGTACTTC.

The chain links TRBV25-1 to TRBJ2-7; TRBD2 agrees at 13 bases. V dropped 5 bases and J dropped 0; count of bases not matched to a gene: 13. This CDR3 spans 19 amino acids. In germline, CDR1 is MGHDK, CDR2 SYGVNS. CDR3 bases: TGTGCCAGCAGTTCTCCCGGACTAGCGGGAGTTCAAAGCTCCTACGAGCAGTACTTC. This translates into CASSSPGLAGVQSSYEQYF.

This clonotype showed up many times. The chain's CDR3 is CASSQRGGTEAFF. For the CDR3, the DNA is TGCGCCAGCAGCCAAAGAGGGGGCACTGAAGCTTTCTTT. The chain uses TRBV4-1 and TRBJ1-1; TRBD1 is a possible D gene (6 bases). Germline V gene sequence: CDR1 MGHRA, CDR2 YSYEKL. The CDR3 runs to 13 residues. Trimming cost V 2 bases and J 4 bases, with 8 bases left between them.

This clonotype was counted at least ten times. A much larger clone lies one base from this, so it may be a read error. J is TRBJ1-1 and V is TRBV12-3 or TRBV12-4, with a tentative D call TRBD1 (5 bases). This CDR3 spans 13 amino acids. The CDR3 region is CTSSWDSNTEAFF. The CDR3 DNA sequence: TGTACCAGCAGTTGGGACTCGAACACTGAAGCTTTCTTT.

This clonotype has only one observation. The rearrangement joins TRBV12-3 or TRBV12-4 to TRBJ1-2; possibly TRBD1 for D (5 bases). The CDR3 is made up of 15 amino acids. V lost 7 bases to trimming and J lost 3 bases, with 18 bases between them. The DNA of the CDR3 is TGTGCCAGCACTTTTAGACAGAAAGTTGACTATGGCTACACCTTC. It specifies CASTFRQKVDYGYTF.

There are many counts of this clonotype. This chain connects TRBV11-2 to TRBJ1-1; no firm D call. Germline values: CDR1 SGHAT, CDR2 FQNNGV. CDR3 length equals 11 residues. V lost 1 base and J lost 8, with 5 bases in between. The CDR3 sequence is CASSLALEAFF. The CDR3 DNA follows: TGTGCCAGCAGCTTAGCCTTAGAAGCTTTCTTT.

This clonotype was recorded many times. The chain combines TRBV7-6 with TRBJ2-7; TRBD2 aligns across 7 bases. The CDR3 extends over 15 amino acids. V lost 2 bases and J lost 5; bases outside the gene matches: 9. Germline V CDR1 and CDR2: SGHVS, FNYEAQ. The CDR3 bases are TGTGCCAGCAGCTTATCGGCCAGCGGGACTAACGAGCAGTACTTC. This gives the protein CASSLSASGTNEQYF. The variable domain in full, completed from reference TRBV7-6 and TRBJ2-7, reads GAGVSQSPRYKVTKRGQDVALRCDPISGHVSLYWYRQALGQGPEFLTYFNYEAQQDKSGLPNDRFSAERPEGSISTLTIQRTEQRDSAMYRCASSLSASGTNEQYFGPGTRLTVT.

With regard to this clonotype: Germline is not matched at one junction end, which may reflect a read error. The chain carries TRBV12-3 or TRBV12-4 and TRBJ2-7; TRBD1 matches 10 bases. This CDR3 is 18 amino acids long. CDR3 sequence reads: CASTPDRGRTNSSYERYF. DNA of the CDR3: TGTGCCAGCACTCCTGACAGGGGGCGAACCAACAGCTCCTACGAGCGGTACTTC.

This clonotype was seen repeatedly, ten times or more. The V gene is TRBV27, the J gene TRBJ2-7; no definite D call. The germline V gene has CDR1 MNHEY and CDR2 SMNVEV (reference sequence). Trimming removed 5 bases from V and 3 bases from J, with 17 bases in between. The CDR3 contains 15 residues. The DNA for the CDR3 is TGTGCCAGCAGTATCAGTCGGACCGCCATCTACGAGCAGTACTTC. It translates to CASSISRTAIYEQYF.

This clonotype occurred many times. The chain is built from TRBV5-5 and TRBJ2-5; TRBD2 is a possible D gene (5 bases). V lost 8 bases to trimming and J lost 3 bases, with 20 bases between them. CDR1 and CDR2 (germline): SGHKS, YYEKEE (reference sequence). This CDR3 spans 15 amino acids. The chain's CDR3 is CASGLGGSRKETQYF. CDR3 nucleotides: TGTGCCAGTGGATTGGGCGGGTCGCGGAAAGAGACCCAGTACTTC.

This clonotype occurred many times. The CDR3 region is CASTVGQSMTYEQYF. The CDR3 nucleotides are TGTGCCAGTACAGTGGGACAGAGCATGACCTACGAGCAGTACTTC. This rearrangement joins TRBV19 to TRBJ2-7, with 7 bases identical to TRBD1. The CDR3 sequence is 15 residues long. Germline CDR1 reads LNHDA; CDR2 reads SQIVND (reference sequence). The junction had 11 bases not matched to a gene; V was cut back by 7 bases and J by 2 bases.

The gene calls are TRBV28 and TRBJ2-5; TRBD2 agrees at 14 bases. Germline V gives CDR1 MDHEN, CDR2 SYDVKM. After removal of 4 bases from V and 2 bases from J, the junction contained 6 bases not matched to a gene. The CDR3 is 17 residues long. CDR3 residues: CASSSSRLAGGQETQYF. CDR3 bases: TGTGCCAGCAGTTCATCTCGACTAGCGGGAGGGCAAGAGACCCAGTACTTC.

The sample holds many counts of this clonotype. The chain employs TRBV7-9 and TRBJ2-7; TRBD2 agrees at 9 bases. The germline V gene encodes CDR1 SEHNR and CDR2 FQNEAQ (reference sequence). The V gene end was trimmed by 0 bases and the J gene end by 5 bases; junction bases not matched to a gene: 5. This CDR3 region has 15 residues. The CDR3 coding sequence is TGTGCCAGCAGCTTAGCTTTTAGCGGGAGAGACGAGCAGTACTTC. Its translation is CASSLAFSGRDEQYF.

This clonotype was seen ten or more times. The chain recombines TRBV7-2 with TRBJ2-2, with 14 nucleotides matching TRBD2. CDR3 length: 16 residues. V lost 5 bases, J lost 7 bases, and 6 bases stayed unmatched. CDR1 is SGHTA, CDR2 FQGNSA, per germline. CDR3 bases: TGTGCCAGCAGCACGGGACTAGCGGGAGTGGACGGGGAGCTGTTTTTT. Translation gives CASSTGLAGVDGELFF.

This clonotype was observed at least ten times. This chain connects TRBV6-5 to TRBJ2-7; 8 positions agree with TRBD1. CDR3 length: 15 amino acids. After removal of 0 bases from V and 5 bases from J, the junction contained 6 bases not matched to a gene. Per the germline V gene, CDR1 is MNHEY and CDR2 is SVGAGI. The CDR3 loop reads CASSYSGTGRNEQYF. CDR3 nucleotides: TGTGCCAGCAGTTACTCGGGGACAGGTCGGAACGAGCAGTACTTC.

Ten or more counts support this clonotype. The chain joins TRBV24-1 to TRBJ1-1; no definite D call. The CDR3 covers 13 residues. Germline CDR1 and CDR2: KGHDR and SFDVKD. V was clipped by 6 bases and J by 7 bases, with 14 bases between them. CDR3 sequence (DNA): TGTGCCACCAGTCTGGGAAGCGGTGTTGAAGCTTTCTTT. Encoded protein: CATSLGSGVEAFF.